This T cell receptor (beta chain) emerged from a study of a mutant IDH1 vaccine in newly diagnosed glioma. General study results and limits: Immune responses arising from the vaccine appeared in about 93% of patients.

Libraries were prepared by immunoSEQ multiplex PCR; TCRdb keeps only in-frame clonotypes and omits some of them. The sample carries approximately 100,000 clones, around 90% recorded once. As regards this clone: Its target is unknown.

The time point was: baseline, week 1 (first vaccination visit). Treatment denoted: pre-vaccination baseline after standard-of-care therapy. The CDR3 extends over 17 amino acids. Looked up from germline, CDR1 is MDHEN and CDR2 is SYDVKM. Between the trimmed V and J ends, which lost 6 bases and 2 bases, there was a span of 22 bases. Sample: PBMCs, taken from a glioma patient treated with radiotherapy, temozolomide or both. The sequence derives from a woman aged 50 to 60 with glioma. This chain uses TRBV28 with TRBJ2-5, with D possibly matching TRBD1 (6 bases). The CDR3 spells CASSHQSGASAQETQYF. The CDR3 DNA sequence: TGTGCCAGCAGCCATCAATCAGGGGCTAGTGCTCAAGAGACCCAGTACTTC.